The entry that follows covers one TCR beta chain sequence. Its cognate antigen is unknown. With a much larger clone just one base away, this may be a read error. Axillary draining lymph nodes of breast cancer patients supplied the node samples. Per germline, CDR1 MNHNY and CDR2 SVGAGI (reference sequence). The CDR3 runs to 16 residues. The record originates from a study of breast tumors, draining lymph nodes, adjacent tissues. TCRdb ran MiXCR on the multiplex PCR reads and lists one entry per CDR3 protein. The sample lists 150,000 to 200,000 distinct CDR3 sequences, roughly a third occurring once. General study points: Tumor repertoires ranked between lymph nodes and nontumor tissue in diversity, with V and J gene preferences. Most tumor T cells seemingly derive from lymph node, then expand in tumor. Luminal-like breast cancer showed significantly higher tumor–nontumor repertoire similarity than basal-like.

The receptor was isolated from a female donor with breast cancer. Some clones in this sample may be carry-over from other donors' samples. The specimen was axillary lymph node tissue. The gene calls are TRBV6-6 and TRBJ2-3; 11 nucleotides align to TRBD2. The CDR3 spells CASSHSRLGSGRAQYF. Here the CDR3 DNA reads TGTGCCAGCAGTCACTCACGATTGGGTAGCGGGAGGGCGCAGTATTTT.